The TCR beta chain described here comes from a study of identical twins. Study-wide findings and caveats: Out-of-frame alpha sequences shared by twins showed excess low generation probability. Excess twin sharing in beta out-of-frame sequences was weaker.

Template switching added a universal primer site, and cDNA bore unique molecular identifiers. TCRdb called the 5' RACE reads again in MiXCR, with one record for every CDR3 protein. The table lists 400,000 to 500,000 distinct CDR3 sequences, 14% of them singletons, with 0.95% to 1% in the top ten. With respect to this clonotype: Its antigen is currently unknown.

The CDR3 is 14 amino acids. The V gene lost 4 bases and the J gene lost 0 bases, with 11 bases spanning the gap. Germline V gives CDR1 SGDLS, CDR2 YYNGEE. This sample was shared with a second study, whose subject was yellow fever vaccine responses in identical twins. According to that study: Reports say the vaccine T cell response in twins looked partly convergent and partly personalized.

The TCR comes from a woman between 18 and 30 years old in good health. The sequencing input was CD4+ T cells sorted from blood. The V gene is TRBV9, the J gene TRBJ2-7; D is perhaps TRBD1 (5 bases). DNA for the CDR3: TGTGCCAGCAGCCCTCATACAGGCTCCTACGAGCAGTACTTC. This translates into CASSPHTGSYEQYF.